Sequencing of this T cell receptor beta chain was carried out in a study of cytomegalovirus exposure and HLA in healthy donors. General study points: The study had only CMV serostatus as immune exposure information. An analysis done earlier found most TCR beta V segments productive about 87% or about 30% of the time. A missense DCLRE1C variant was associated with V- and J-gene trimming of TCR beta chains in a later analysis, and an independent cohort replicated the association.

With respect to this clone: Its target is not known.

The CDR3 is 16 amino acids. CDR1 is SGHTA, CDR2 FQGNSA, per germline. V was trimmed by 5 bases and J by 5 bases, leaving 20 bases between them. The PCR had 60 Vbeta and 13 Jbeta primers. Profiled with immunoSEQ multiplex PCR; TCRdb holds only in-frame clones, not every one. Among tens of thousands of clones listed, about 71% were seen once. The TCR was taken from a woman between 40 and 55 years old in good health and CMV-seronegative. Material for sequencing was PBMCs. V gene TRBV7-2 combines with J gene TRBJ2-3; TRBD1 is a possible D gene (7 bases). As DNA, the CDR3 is TGTGCCAGCAGCCCAGGGGGGCATCAAAGAGGAGATACGCAGTATTTT. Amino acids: CASSPGGHQRGDTQYF.